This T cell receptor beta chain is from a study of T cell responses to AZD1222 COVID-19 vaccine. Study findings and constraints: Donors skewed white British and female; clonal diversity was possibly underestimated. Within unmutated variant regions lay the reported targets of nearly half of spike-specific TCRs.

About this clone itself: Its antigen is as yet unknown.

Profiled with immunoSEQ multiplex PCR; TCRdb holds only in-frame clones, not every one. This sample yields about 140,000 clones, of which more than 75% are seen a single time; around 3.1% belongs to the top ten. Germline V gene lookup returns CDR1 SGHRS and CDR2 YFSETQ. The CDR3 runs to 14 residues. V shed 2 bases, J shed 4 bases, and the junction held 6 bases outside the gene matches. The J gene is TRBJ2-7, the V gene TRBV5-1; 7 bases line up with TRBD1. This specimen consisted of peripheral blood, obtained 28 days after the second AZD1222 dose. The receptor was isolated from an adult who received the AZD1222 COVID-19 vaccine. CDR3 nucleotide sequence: TGCGCCAGCAGCTTAACAGGGGACGGATACGAGCAGTACTTC. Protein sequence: CASSLTGDGYEQYF.